This record concerns one T cell receptor (beta chain) sequence. Germline and junction disagree at one end, which may indicate a read error. Extraction yielded at least 5 micrograms of total RNA per sample. The data derive from a study of blood T cells in healthy people across ages. The length of the CDR3 is 15 residues. Per the germline V gene, CDR1 is LGHNA and CDR2 is YNFKEQ. It was with a sample-barcoded 5' primer and a J-beta primer mix that a second PCR of roughly 7 to 12 cycles was run. TCRdb re-analysed the 5' RACE reads in MiXCR, keeping a single row per CDR3 protein. The sample yields 1.5 million or so distinct CDR3 sequences, roughly 43% seen once.

The clonotype comes from a woman aged 18-29 years in good health. The rearrangement joins TRBV4-2 to TRBJ2-1; the match to TRBD2 covers 11 bases. The sample was blood. This CDR3 is CASSQVGLAVNEKFF. Here the CDR3 DNA reads TGTGCCAGCAGCCAAGTGGGACTAGCGGTCAATGAGAAGTTCTTC.